The 26 T cell receptor beta chains in this list originate from one sample, sequenced in a study of blood T cell repertoires in COVID-19 (TCRdb year 2020). The library was obtained by the immunoSEQ multiplex PCR assay. The source is immuneACCESS, and TCRdb retained only in-frame sequences with V and J called. Part of the clones is not carried over; for the studies checked, unresolved V genes explain less than half of this, and the remainder is unexplained. The sample table records approximately 100,000 clones; approximately 80% of these occur just once. 26% of the sample goes to the ten largest clones. The material sequenced was peripheral blood. These TCRs come from a man in his sixties with acute or convalescent COVID-19.

The chain employs TRBV5-4 and TRBJ2-5; perhaps TRBD1 as D (8 bases). The germline V gene has CDR1 SGHNT and CDR2 YYREEE (reference sequence). The germline V and J ends were trimmed by 9 bases and 0 bases, with 18 bases remaining between them. The CDR3 contains 15 residues. The CDR3: CAKGTKTGDQETQYF. The CDR3 DNA sequence: TGTGCCAAGGGGACTAAGACAGGGGACCAAGAGACCCAGTACTTC.

This sequence joins TRBV7-2 and TRBJ1-2, with a tentative D call TRBD1 (6 bases). The V gene's germline CDR1 is SGHTA and CDR2 FQGNSA. Trimming took 4 bases from V and 1 from J, leaving 7 bases between them. The CDR3 extends over 13 amino acids. The CDR3 region is CASSSQGNYGYTF. CDR3 in DNA: TGTGCCAGCAGCTCACAGGGTAACTATGGCTACACCTTC.

The chain combines TRBV30 with TRBJ1-4, with no clear D. CDR3 length equals 15 residues. Germline V lookup: CDR1 GTSNPN, CDR2 SVGIG (reference sequence). V shed 0 bases and J shed 4 bases, with 12 bases lying between them. The CDR3 is CAWSVGKQLNEKLFF. Here the CDR3 DNA reads TGTGCCTGGAGTGTCGGGAAACAGCTTAATGAAAAACTGTTTTTT.

This clone was picked up one time. The chain uses TRBV18 and TRBJ2-5, with D maybe TRBD2 (5 bases). Germline values: CDR1 KGHSH, CDR2 LQKENI. This CDR3 spans 12 amino acids. Trimming pared 3 bases from V and 5 bases from J, leaving 7 bases between. In DNA form, the CDR3 reads TGTGCCAGCTCACCTGCGGGCGAGACCCAGTACTTC. Translation: CASSPAGETQYF.

The chain combines TRBV7-9 with TRBJ1-4; no reliable D call. The CDR3 contains 13 residues. Germline V gene lookup returns CDR1 SEHNR and CDR2 FQNEAQ (reference sequence). V dropped 1 base and J dropped 7 bases, with 7 bases sitting between them. The DNA for the CDR3 is TGTGCCAGCAGCTTAGGACGGAGTGAAAAACTGTTTTTT. It codes for CASSLGRSEKLFF.

The chain recombines TRBV19 with TRBJ1-2; D may be TRBD1 (5 bases). This CDR3 has 14 amino acids. The germline V gene has CDR1 LNHDA and CDR2 SQIVND (reference sequence). Trimming cost V 5 bases and J 4 bases, with 14 bases left between them. The CDR3 here is CASSPLGGFYGYTF. The CDR3 DNA follows: TGTGCCAGTAGTCCCCTGGGGGGGTTCTATGGCTACACCTTC.

V is TRBV3-1 (or the pseudogene TRBV3-2) and J is TRBJ2-5, with 8 bases fitting TRBD2. This CDR3 comprises 16 residues. V gave up 2 bases and J gave up 5 bases; unmatched junction bases: 10. Germline V gene sequence: CDR1 LGHDT, CDR2 YNNKEL (reference sequence). The CDR3 nucleotides are TGTGCCAGCAGCCAACAGACGGGAGGGTATGGGGAGACCCAGTACTTC. It codes for CASSQQTGGYGETQYF.

V is TRBV18 and J is TRBJ2-7; D gene unclear. Germline loops: CDR1 KGHSH, CDR2 LQKENI. CDR3 length equals 15 residues. The V gene lost 3 bases and the J gene lost 4 bases, with 16 bases spanning the gap. The CDR3 sequence: CASSPRSTLTYEQYF. In nucleotides, the CDR3 is TGTGCCAGCTCACCTCGTAGCACCCTCACTTACGAGCAGTACTTC.

By share of the sample, this clone is medium-sized (0.01 to 0.1%). This sequence joins TRBV19 and TRBJ1-5; the D is unclear. CDR3 length: 15 amino acids. V was trimmed by 1 base and J by 2 bases, leaving 9 bases between them. Germline CDR1 and CDR2: LNHDA and SQIVND (reference sequence). CDR3 DNA sequence: TGTGCCAGTAGTATAGGACGGAGGGGCAATCAGCCCCAGCATTTT. Its translation: CASSIGRRGNQPQHF.

V and J are TRBV19 and TRBJ1-5; D is perhaps TRBD1 (5 bases). CDR1 LNHDA and CDR2 SQIVND come from the germline V gene (reference sequence). The CDR3 runs 18 residues. The V end lost 3 bases, the J end lost 2 bases, and 20 bases lay between the germline ends. The CDR3 DNA reads TGTGCCAGTAGTATCCGGCTCATCACAAGGGGTGGCAATCAGCCCCAGCATTTT. It is translated as CASSIRLITRGGNQPQHF. The full variable domain, its missing parts supplied by reference TRBV19 and TRBJ1-5, is DGGITQSPKYLFRKEGQNVTLSCEQNLNHDAMYWYRQDPGQGLRLIYYSQIVNDFQKGDIAEGYSVSREKKESFPLTVTSAQKNPTAFYLCASSIRLITRGGNQPQHFGDGTRLSIL.

The rearrangement uses TRBV11-3 and TRBJ1-6; 7 bases fit TRBD1. Germline V gene data show CDR1 as SGHNT and CDR2 as YENEEA. J was trimmed by 2 bases and V by 5 bases; bases with no gene match: 6. The CDR3 has 16 residues. This chain's CDR3 is CASSARQGTYNSPLHF. CDR3 DNA sequence: TGTGCCAGCAGCGCAAGACAGGGAACCTATAATTCACCCCTCCACTTT.

The chain uses TRBV5-6 and TRBJ2-7; 7 nucleotides match TRBD1. From germline, CDR1 is SGHDT and CDR2 YYEEEE. Trimming took 4 bases from V and 3 from J; bases not matched to a gene: 10. The CDR3 is made up of 15 amino acids. The CDR3 DNA sequence: TGTGCCAGCAGCCCCCCAGCCAGGGGGTTCTACGAGCAGTACTTC. Protein sequence: CASSPPARGFYEQYF.

The V call is TRBV28, the J call TRBJ1-2; TRBD1 matches 11 bases. The V gene end was trimmed by 1 base and the J gene end by 5 bases; junction bases not matched to a gene: 12. The CDR3 loop spans 18 amino acids. Per germline, CDR1 MDHEN and CDR2 SYDVKM. The CDR3 is CASSLSQRWTGGQYGYTF. The CDR3 DNA follows: TGTGCCAGCAGTTTATCCCAAAGGTGGACAGGGGGCCAATATGGCTACACCTTC.

The chain is built from TRBV5-1 and TRBJ1-1, with 7 bases identical to TRBD1. Germline CDR1 is SGHRS and CDR2 is YFSETQ. The CDR3 is 13 residues long. V dropped 3 bases and J dropped 6; count of bases not matched to a gene: 5. The CDR3 protein is CASSSRGSAEAFF. CDR3 bases: TGCGCCAGCAGCTCCAGGGGGTCCGCTGAAGCTTTCTTT.

This chain connects TRBV11-3 to TRBJ2-3, with D possibly TRBD1 on 5 matching bases. This CDR3 spans 13 amino acids. The germline V gene encodes CDR1 SGHNT and CDR2 YENEEA. Trimming removed 5 bases from V and 6 bases from J, with 12 bases in between. The CDR3 region is CASSLDIGDTQYF. CDR3 DNA: TGTGCCAGCAGCCTGGACATAGGGGATACGCAGTATTTT.

The chain combines TRBV6-5 with TRBJ1-1; D possibly corresponds to TRBD1 (5 bases). The germline V gene encodes CDR1 MNHEY and CDR2 SVGAGI. The CDR3 runs to 13 residues. V was shortened by 8 bases and J by 6 bases, with 16 bases between the two germline ends. The CDR3 reads CASAGGAIAEAFF. The CDR3 DNA reads TGTGCCAGCGCGGGAGGGGCTATAGCTGAAGCTTTCTTT.

This clone was seen a single time. The chain combines TRBV28 with TRBJ2-7; no reliable D call. Between the trimmed V and J ends, which lost 3 bases and 1 base, there was a span of 16 bases. Germline V gene sequence: CDR1 MDHEN, CDR2 SYDVKM. CDR3 length equals 16 residues. The CDR3: CASSFLKFLLSYEQYF. CDR3 coding DNA: TGTGCCAGCAGTTTTCTAAAATTTCTTCTTTCCTACGAGCAGTACTTC.

This chain joins TRBV5-1 and TRBJ1-1, with D unclear. This CDR3 comprises 15 residues. Germline CDR1 SGHRS, CDR2 YFSETQ. Deletions cut 4 bases from V and 1 base from J, with 14 bases between. As DNA, the CDR3 is TGCGCCAGCAGCAAAAGATCGGGAGGGAACACTGAAGCTTTCTTT. Translating it yields CASSKRSGGNTEAFF. Variable domain in full (rest from reference TRBV5-1 and TRBJ1-1): KAGVTQTPRYLIKTRGQQVTLSCSPISGHRSVSWYQQTPGQGLQFLFEYFSETQRNKGNFPGRFSGRQFSNSRSEMNVSTLELGDSALYLCASSKRSGGNTEAFFGQGTRLTVV.

This chain joins TRBV19 and TRBJ2-7; 7 nucleotides line up with TRBD1. This CDR3 contains 15 residues. Per the germline V gene, CDR1 is LNHDA and CDR2 is SQIVND (reference sequence). V lost 6 bases to trimming and J lost 2 bases; unmatched junction nucleotides: 10. In DNA, the CDR3 is TGTGCCAGTAGGAAAGCCTCGGGACAGACCTACGAGCAGTACTTC. Amino acids: CASRKASGQTYEQYF.

J is TRBJ2-1 and V is TRBV10-3; the D gene is possibly TRBD2 (6 bases). V was shortened by 4 bases and J by 6 bases, with 13 bases between the two germline ends. This CDR3 has 14 amino acids. Germline CDR1 is ENHRY and CDR2 is SYGVKD. CDR3 in DNA: TGTGCCATCAGTGCCCAAACACTAGCCAATGAGCAGTTCTTC. Translated, it gives CAISAQTLANEQFF.

This clone has just a few counts. The chain employs TRBV28 and TRBJ2-7, with 8 bases that match TRBD2. Germline V lookup: CDR1 MDHEN, CDR2 SYDVKM. The CDR3 is 17 amino acids. V was pared by 4 bases and J by 5 bases, with 16 bases of the junction left unmatched. In DNA form, the CDR3 reads TGTGCCAGCAGTTCCATTAGGGGGAGCGGGGGACTGGACGAGCAGTACTTC. Translating gives CASSSIRGSGGLDEQYF.

V is TRBV10-2 and J is TRBJ2-2; 9 positions agree with TRBD2. The junction had 16 bases not matched to a gene; V was cut back by 7 bases and J by 4 bases. This CDR3 contains 18 residues. Germline loops: CDR1 WSHSY, CDR2 SAAADI. In DNA, the CDR3 is TGCGCCAGCAATGGCGGGGTAGCGGGGGCGCGCGGCACCGGGGAGCTGTTTTTT. Residues: CASNGGVAGARGTGELFF.

This rearrangement joins TRBV10-3 to TRBJ2-2; 10 nucleotides agree with TRBD2. The germline V gene encodes CDR1 ENHRY and CDR2 SYGVKD. Trimming cost V 0 bases and J 6 bases; bases outside gene matches: 16. The CDR3 sequence is 20 residues long. CDR3 sequence reads: CAISESGSLAASGSSGELFF. The CDR3 nucleotides are TGTGCCATCAGTGAGTCGGGTTCGCTGGCGGCTAGCGGGAGTTCCGGGGAGCTGTTTTTT.

This sequence joins TRBV10-3 and TRBJ2-3; 7 bases map to TRBD2. The ends lost 11 bases at V and 5 bases at J; junction bases unmatched: 10. In germline, CDR1 is ENHRY, CDR2 SYGVKD. CDR3 size: 13 residues. Here the CDR3 DNA reads TGTGCCTCGGCGGGCGGGAGCCTAGATACGCAGTATTTT. Protein sequence: CASAGGSLDTQYF.

The chain joins TRBV15 to TRBJ1-2; the D gene is possibly TRBD1 (5 bases). Germline CDR1 and CDR2: LNHNV and YYDKDF (reference sequence). The CDR3 contains 13 residues. The V gene lost 3 bases and the J gene lost 4 bases, with 9 bases spanning the gap. CDR3 protein: CATSRGQGYGYTF. The CDR3 coding sequence is TGTGCCACCAGCAGGGGGCAGGGCTATGGCTACACCTTC.

The chain has TRBV15 and TRBJ2-1, with D possibly matching TRBD2 (6 bases). Trimming cost V 2 bases and J 1 base, with 6 bases left between them. The CDR3 totals 14 residues. Germline assignment: CDR1 LNHNV and CDR2 YYDKDF (reference sequence). The CDR3 loop is CATSRRGSYNEQFF. DNA for the CDR3: TGTGCCACCAGCAGACGGGGGTCCTACAATGAGCAGTTCTTC.